This TCR beta chain was observed in a study of T cell responses to AZD1222 COVID-19 vaccine (TCRdb year 2021). Describing the broader study: Because spike-specific TCR depth and breadth did not differ between the two schedules, AZD1222 recipients who got a second dose at roughly 4 weeks were pooled with those who got a second dose at roughly 12 weeks. TCR sequencing covered over 230 trial participants: 207 given two doses of AZD1222 and some 25 given two doses of MenACWY control vaccine. Trial participants were enrolled by age into 18-55, 56-69 and 70-plus year subgroups, with approximately 150, 30 and 60 TCR-sequenced participants respectively.

Comments on this clone: Its antigen is currently not known. Qualities for individual bases were not recorded, and no much larger clone is one base off.

Interpreted using the paper, the time point label stands for: baseline before first vaccination. The vaccinee samples were drawn from two UK trials, COV001 and COV002, one of which was a single-blind randomized controlled phase 2/3 trial testing AZD1222 (ChAdOx1 nCoV-19) in healthy adults. For TCRbeta chain sequencing, PBMC samples were collected from trial participants at day 0 and at day 28 after the second dose. The CDR3 regions of human TCRbeta chains were subjected to immunosequencing. The published analysis was carried out like this. TCRs in the repertoires were compared against a reference library of SARS-CoV-2-specific TCRs that had been generated with the MIRA antigen-specificity platform. Breadth was defined as the fraction of unique TCRs that were SARS-CoV-2-associated, and depth was defined as the fraction of total T cells that were SARS-CoV-2-associated. Each spike-specific TCR was assigned to its reactive spike region and to a CD4 or CD8 class using the MIRA data. Log10-transformed breadth and depth values were compared by one-way ANOVA with Sidak's multiple comparisons tests. TCRdb limited this immuneACCESS table to in-frame rearrangements with V and J called. A share of clones is missing; checked studies link under half to unresolved V genes, and the rest is unexplained. That table is the source of V, J and clone size, and D and trimming were worked out from the DNA. Across this sample there are about 130,000 clones, with 70% to 90% seen only once. The ten largest account for 12% of the sample.

General study outcomes and caveats: Conclusions about previously exposed vaccinees are limited because only 6 or 7 AZD1222 recipients were SARS-CoV-2 seropositive at baseline. In the small 56-69-year group, the increase in depth fell short of significance, most likely because of low power. Epitopes outside the regions mutated in the B.1.351 and B.1.1.7 variants were reportedly recognized by nearly half of the unique spike-specific TCRs. CD4 TCRs associated with the vaccine covered the entire spike protein, and the dominant responses were in regions 160-218 and 743-854. Because no day 14 peak-response samples were available, the repertoires could be characterized only after the peak T cell response. Participants were mostly white British and included more females than males, and it was suggested by the authors that clonal diversity may have been underestimated. A significant rise in spike-specific TCR breadth and depth was observed after two AZD1222 doses relative to day 0 and relative to MenACWY recipients.

The specimen was peripheral blood, collected on day 0 of AZD1222 vaccination. This sequence originates from an adult in good health.

The sequenced DNA: TGTGCCAGTAGTAAGGGACTAGCGGGGACCTACGAGCAGTACTTC. The translation is CASSKGLAGTYEQYF. The chain is assembled from TRBV19 and TRBJ2-7, and TRBD2 matches 13 of the central bases. Via the germline V gene (reference sequence), CDR1 is LNHDA and CDR2 SQIVND. Trimming leaves V shorter by 4 bases and J shorter by 2 bases, with the junction holding 2 bases beyond the gene matches. The CDR3 measures 15 amino acids from cysteine to phenylalanine. Just the 45-base CDR3 DNA is kept, in frame starting at base 1.